The present T cell receptor beta chain was sequenced within a study of control samples from healthy donors and cancer patients. The V and J ends lost 4 bases and 0 bases respectively, with 7 bases between them. The CDR3 covers 14 residues. The germline V gene has CDR1 WSHSY and CDR2 SAAADI. Data came from immunoSEQ multiplex PCR; TCRdb stores just in-frame clones and leaves some out. This table holds about 160,000 clones, 90% to 95% found once. This chain links TRBV10-2 with TRBJ1-3; D unresolved. Sequenced sample: blood. The sequence came from a woman in her thirties or forties in good health. This CDR3 is CASSGADSGNTIYF. The CDR3 region has the DNA TGCGCCAGCAGTGGAGCGGACTCTGGAAACACCATATATTTT.